The rows below give T cell receptor beta chains drawn from one sample of a study of OX40 agonist ivuxolimab in advanced cancers. The assay was immunoSEQ multiplex PCR, and TCRdb's table has in-frame clones only and misses some. The sample has some 80,000 clones, 85% to 90% seen once. The sequencing here drew on CD4+ or CD8+ T cells sorted from blood, taken in a trial of the OX40 agonist ivuxolimab. Receptors originate from an adult with an advanced solid tumor such as melanoma, head and neck, liver or kidney cancer. CDR3s include the opening cysteine and the closing phenylalanine or tryptophan. D genes are given only for firm matches. Clone size is stated in some rows and not others, as once, few, many or a class when expanded.

>.|TRBJ2-1|.|TRBV29-1
CSALTQVLYNEQFF
TGCAGCGCCCTGACACAGGTGCTATACAATGAGCAGTTCTTC
>.|TRBJ1-4|.|TRBV9
CASSLRPADVMEKLFF
TGTGCCAGCAGCCTACGACCGGCCGACGTAATGGAAAAACTGTTTTTT
>once|TRBJ1-5|.|TRBV18
CASSLDTASAQHF
TGTGCCAGCTCCTTGGACACCGCTTCAGCCCAGCATTTT
>.|TRBJ2-7|.|TRBV2
CASNIDSIVYEQYF
TGTGCCAGCAATATTGACAGCATCGTGTACGAGCAGTACTTC
>.|TRBJ1-2|.|TRBV7-9
CASSLGGYGYTF
TGTGCCAGCAGCTTAGGAGGCTATGGCTACACCTTC
>.|TRBJ2-6|.|TRBV30
CAWSSGANVLTF
TGTGCCTGGAGTTCTGGGGCCAACGTCCTGACTTTC
>.|TRBJ1-1|.|TRBV27
CASSFLGGSRNTEAFF
TGTGCCAGCAGTTTTCTTGGGGGTAGTAGAAACACTGAAGCTTTCTTT
>.|TRBJ1-5|.|TRBV21-1
CASSKRWGTGADQPQHF
.
>.|TRBJ1-2|TRBD1|TRBV19
CASSTGRDRVDGYTF
TGTGCCAGTAGTACTGGCCGGGACAGGGTAGATGGCTACACCTTC
>.|TRBJ1-1|.|TRBV7-6
CASSFRTGTPQNTEAFF
TGTGCCAGCAGCTTTCGTACCGGGACACCTCAGAACACTGAAGCTTTCTTT
>.|TRBJ2-7|TRBD1|TRBV6-6
CASSSRQGASYEQYF
TGTGCCAGCAGTTCACGACAGGGGGCTTCCTACGAGCAGTACTTC
>.|TRBJ1-1|TRBD1|TRBV5-1
CASSVYLTGGDTEAFF
TGCGCCAGCAGCGTTTACCTCACAGGGGGGGACACTGAAGCTTTCTTT
>once|TRBJ1-1|.|TRBV9
CASRAVVSLASWGEAFF
TGTGCCAGCCGGGCAGTGGTCAGTTTGGCCTCCTGGGGTGAAGCTTTCTTT
>.|TRBJ1-1|.|TRBV10-1
CASSERGTTEAFF
TGCGCCAGCAGTGAGCGCGGGACGACTGAAGCTTTCTTT
>.|TRBJ2-1|TRBD2|TRBV18
CASSPLSSGANLNEQFF
TGTGCCAGCTCACCACTTTCTAGCGGGGCGAACCTCAATGAGCAGTTCTTC
>.|TRBJ2-7|TRBD2|TRBV5-1
CASRFTSGSILASHEQYF
TGCGCCAGCAGATTTACTAGCGGGAGTATTCTGGCGTCCCACGAGCAGTACTTC
>.|TRBJ1-3|.|TRBV9
CASSVGAANTIYF
TGTGCCAGCAGCGTAGGTGCAGCGAACACCATATATTTT
>.|TRBJ2-5|.|TRBV6-1
CASNQGALGETQYF
TGTGCCAGCAACCAAGGGGCCTTGGGGGAGACCCAGTACTTC
>.|TRBJ2-5|.|TRBV19
CASRARTAETQYF
TGTGCCAGTAGGGCCCGGACAGCGGAGACCCAGTACTTC
>.|TRBJ2-3|TRBD2|TRBV4-2
CASSQTSGRSQDTQYF
TGTGCCAGCAGCCAGACTAGCGGGAGATCACAAGATACGCAGTATTTT
>.|TRBJ1-5|TRBD1|TRBV5-6
CASSDRGRYQPQHF
TGTGCCAGCAGCGACAGGGGGCGGTATCAGCCCCAGCATTTT
>.|TRBJ1-2|.|TRBV6-6
CASSGLNYGYTF
TGTGCCAGCTCGGGACTTAACTATGGCTACACCTTC
>.|TRBJ2-6|.|TRBV28
CASSSLATTTHSGANVLTF
TGTGCCAGCAGTTCCCTAGCGACCACAACCCACTCTGGGGCCAACGTCCTGACTTTC
>.|TRBJ2-1|.|TRBV5-1
CASSLAGWGGNEQFF
TGCGCCAGCAGCTTGGCGGGGTGGGGTGGCAATGAGCAGTTCTTC
>.|TRBJ2-3|TRBD2|TRBV5-1
CASSVLAGGSDTQYF
TGCGCCAGCAGCGTGCTAGCGGGGGGCTCGGATACGCAGTATTTT
>.|TRBJ2-3|.|TRBV30
CAWSPFGGGATDTQYF
TGTGCCTGGAGTCCCTTCGGTGGGGGGGCCACAGATACGCAGTATTTT
>.|TRBJ2-5|.|TRBV28
CASSLRPQETQYF
TGTGCCAGCAGTTTGCGGCCCCAAGAGACCCAGTACTTC
>.|TRBJ2-7|TRBD2|TRBV7-2
CASSLGPSGSSYEQYF
TGTGCCAGCAGCTTAGGCCCTAGCGGGTCCTCCTACGAGCAGTACTTC
>.|TRBJ1-2|TRBD1|TRBV28
CASSLSGQGIVGYTF
TGTGCCAGCAGTTTATCAGGACAGGGGATAGTTGGCTACACCTTC
>.|TRBJ2-7|.|TRBV14
CASSHSPTGLSSYEQYF
TGTGCCAGCAGCCATTCTCCGACAGGTTTGAGCTCCTACGAGCAGTACTTC
>few|TRBJ1-5|.|TRBV10-1
CASTGTPPNQPQHF
TGCGCCAGCACCGGGACACCCCCAAATCAGCCCCAGCATTTT
>.|TRBJ1-6|.|TRBV9
CASSVDGVNNSPLHF
TGTGCCAGCAGCGTAGACGGGGTCAATAATTCACCCCTCCACTTT
>.|TRBJ1-2|TRBD1|TRBV6-6
CASSRTGANYGYTF
TGTGCCAGCAGTCGGACAGGGGCCAACTATGGCTACACCTTC
>.|TRBJ2-7|TRBD1|TRBV5-8
CASFARDRGQEYF
TGTGCCAGCTTCGCCCGGGACAGGGGTCAAGAGTACTTC
>.|TRBJ1-1|.|TRBV30
CAWSAPFKSEAFF
TGTGCCTGGAGCGCCCCGTTCAAGTCTGAAGCTTTCTTT
>few|TRBJ1-1|.|TRBV6-1
CASSESRDPNTEAFF
TGTGCCAGCAGTGAATCTCGGGATCCTAACACTGAAGCTTTCTTT
>.|TRBJ2-5|.|TRBV6-1
CASSDGRQGETQYF
TGTGCCAGCAGTGACGGCAGGCAGGGGGAGACCCAGTACTTC
>.|TRBJ1-5|.|TRBV28
CASSLPRGMNQPQHF
TGTGCCAGCAGTTTGCCCAGGGGCATGAATCAGCCCCAGCATTTT
>once|TRBJ1-2|TRBD1|TRBV4-3
CASSQEYRTGHYGYTF
TGCGCCAGCAGCCAAGAATACCGGACAGGCCACTATGGCTACACCTTC
>.|TRBJ1-2|TRBD1|TRBV4-1
CASSRYTGGYGYTF
TGCGCCAGCAGCCGGTACACAGGGGGCTATGGCTACACCTTC
>.|TRBJ2-5|TRBD2|TRBV19
CASSTRHSLSGRARETQYF
TGTGCCAGTAGTACGCGACACTCACTAAGCGGGAGGGCGCGGGAGACCCAGTACTTC
>.|TRBJ1-3|TRBD1|TRBV9
CASSVAVGQEPRNTIYF
TGTGCCAGCAGCGTAGCTGTGGGACAGGAGCCTCGAAACACCATATATTTT
>.|TRBJ2-5|.|TRBV5-1
CASSSDPWETQYF
TGCGCCAGCAGCTCCGACCCTTGGGAGACCCAGTACTTC
>once|TRBJ1-2|.|TRBV21-1
CASSKGTESGYTF
TGTGCCAGCAGCAAAGGGACAGAGTCTGGGTACACCTTC
>.|TRBJ1-2|TRBD1|TRBV28
CASSLVTRQGHYGYTF
TGTGCCAGCAGTTTGGTCACCCGACAGGGACACTATGGCTACACCTTC
>few|TRBJ2-7|.|TRBV4-1
CASSQDITHLPYEQYF
TGCGCCAGCAGCCAAGATATTACTCATCTCCCCTACGAGCAGTACTTC
>.|TRBJ2-5|TRBD2|TRBV19
CASSGLAQETQYF
TGTGCCAGTAGCGGACTAGCCCAAGAGACCCAGTACTTC
>.|TRBJ1-1|TRBD1|TRBV27
CASRLIGQGRGTEVFF
TGTGCCAGCAGGCTTATAGGACAGGGGCGCGGCACTGAAGTTTTCTTT
>.|TRBJ2-3|.|TRBV4-1
CASSQDRQTQGGTQYF
TGCGCCAGCAGCCAAGATCGGCAGACTCAGGGGGGTACGCAGTATTTT
>.|TRBJ1-5|.|TRBV19
CASSSGVRNQPQHF
TGTGCCAGTAGTTCCGGGGTCCGCAATCAGCCCCAGCATTTT
>.|TRBJ2-3|.|TRBV4-3
CASSPRVGDIGDTQYF
TGCGCCAGCAGCCCCCGAGTGGGGGATATCGGAGATACGCAGTATTTT
>.|TRBJ1-2|.|TRBV30
CAWTSGVRGYTF
TGTGCCTGGACGTCGGGGGTTAGAGGCTACACCTTC
>.|TRBJ2-1|.|TRBV10-3
CAISAGPGNEQFF
TGTGCCATCAGTGCCGGACCAGGGAATGAGCAGTTCTTC
>.|TRBJ2-1|TRBD2|TRBV10-3
CAIMGSGRNEQFF
TGTGCCATCATGGGGAGCGGGAGGAATGAGCAGTTCTTC
>.|TRBJ1-3|.|TRBV27
CASRAKGSPPGNTIYF
TGTGCCAGCAGGGCCAAGGGTTCTCCTCCTGGAAACACCATATATTTT
>.|TRBJ2-1|TRBD2|TRBV4-3
CASSQLAGGLKGEQFF
TGCGCCAGCAGCCAACTAGCGGGGGGGCTTAAGGGTGAGCAGTTCTTC
>.|TRBJ2-5|.|TRBV18
CASSPQRGRETQYF
TGTGCCAGCTCACCACAAAGGGGACGGGAGACCCAGTACTTC